Below are 20 T cell receptor beta chains sequenced from a single sample in a study of blood T cell repertoires in COVID-19. Measured with immunoSEQ multiplex PCR; TCRdb has only the in-frame clones, and not every one. The data show fewer than 150,000 clones, with roughly four fifths seen just once and roughly 8.6% held by the top ten. Material: peripheral blood. The receptor set was obtained from a woman of 80 years or more in a cohort sampled during active or convalescent COVID-19.

V and J are TRBV7-2 and TRBJ2-3; maybe TRBD2 (5 bases). V was clipped by 6 bases and J by 1 base, with 11 bases between them. The length of the CDR3 is 14 residues. Germline CDR1 is SGHTA and CDR2 is FQGNSA. CDR3: CASSFGAGTDTQYF. The CDR3 DNA follows: TGTGCCAGCAGTTTCGGAGCGGGCACAGATACGCAGTATTTT.

The V call is TRBV5-4, the J call TRBJ1-5, with D possibly matching TRBD1 (6 bases). CDR1 SGHNT and CDR2 YYREEE come from the germline V gene (reference sequence). Trimming took 0 bases from V and 1 from J, leaving 20 bases between them. The CDR3 has 19 amino acids. The CDR3 DNA sequence: TGTGCCAGCAGCTTGGAGTTCAGGGGACTAAACTTAAGCAATCAGCCCCAGCATTTT. It is translated as CASSLEFRGLNLSNQPQHF.

The chain is built from TRBV18 and TRBJ2-2; TRBD2 matches 7 bases. The CDR3 covers 17 residues. Germline CDR1 KGHSH, CDR2 LQKENI. With 3 bases clipped from V and 7 bases from J, the junction kept 14 bases outside the gene matches. Written as DNA, the CDR3 is TGTGCCAGCTCACCCCGAGTCAGCGGGGCAGGCGACGGGGAGCTGTTTTTT. It specifies CASSPRVSGAGDGELFF.

This chain joins TRBV18 and TRBJ2-5; TRBD1 matches 7 bases. Trimming removed 4 bases from V and 3 bases from J; junction bases left unmatched: 8. Germline-derived CDR1 and CDR2 are KGHSH and LQKENI. The CDR3 loop spans 15 amino acids. The CDR3 spells CASSRSETGKETQYF. The DNA for the CDR3 is TGTGCCAGCTCACGCTCCGAGACAGGGAAAGAGACCCAGTACTTC.

The V call is TRBV5-1, the J call TRBJ2-7; 8 bases align to TRBD1. With V trimmed by 4 bases and J by 0 bases, 3 bases remained unmatched. The CDR3 consists of 14 residues. Germline CDR1 SGHRS, CDR2 YFSETQ. In DNA, the CDR3 is TGCGCCAGCAGCCAGGACAGGGCCTCCTACGAGCAGTACTTC. It is translated as CASSQDRASYEQYF.

Only a few counts were recorded for this clone. V usage is TRBV4-2 and J usage is TRBJ2-7; 7 positions match TRBD1. The CDR3 runs to 13 residues. Trimming removed 3 bases from V and 4 bases from J; junction bases left unmatched: 3. From germline, CDR1 is LGHNA and CDR2 YNFKEQ. CDR3 sequence reads: CASSHTGEYEQYF. The CDR3 bases are TGTGCCAGCAGCCATACAGGGGAGTACGAGCAGTACTTC.

This chain connects TRBV4-1 to TRBJ1-2, with D possibly TRBD1 on 6 matching bases. Germline CDR1 MGHRA, CDR2 YSYEKL. The CDR3 runs 13 residues. Trimming removed 5 bases from V and 7 bases from J, with 14 bases in between. As DNA, the CDR3 is TGCGCCAGCAGCTTAACAGGGCTCGGTGGCTACACCTTC. This translates into CASSLTGLGGYTF.

This chain uses TRBV10-3 with TRBJ2-5, with a weak D call TRBD1 (6 bases). The V and J ends lost 0 bases and 5 bases respectively, with 16 bases between them. CDR1 ENHRY and CDR2 SYGVKD come from the germline V gene. The CDR3 length is 16 residues. The CDR3 DNA sequence: TGTGCCATCAGTGAGTCAATGGGACAATACGGGGAGACCCAGTACTTC. This codes for CAISESMGQYGETQYF.

This CDR3 is CASSYRGQTNYGYTF. The CDR3 DNA reads as TGTGCCAGCAGTTACCGCGGCCAGACCAACTATGGCTACACCTTC. The rearrangement joins TRBV6-6 to TRBJ1-2, with unresolved D. Germline loops: CDR1 MNHNY, CDR2 SVGAGI (reference sequence). This CDR3 is 15 amino acids long. V dropped 2 bases and J dropped 2 bases, with 12 bases sitting between them.

The chain employs TRBV3-1 (or the pseudogene TRBV3-2) and TRBJ1-1, with a tentative D call TRBD1 (5 bases). CDR1 and CDR2 (germline): LGHDT, YNNKEL (reference sequence). Trimming cost V 0 bases and J 7 bases, with 12 bases left between them. The CDR3 contains 14 residues. CDR3 amino acids: CASSQDRGIGEAFF. The CDR3, as DNA: TGTGCCAGCAGCCAAGATAGGGGAATCGGTGAAGCTTTCTTT.

This clone appeared a single time. The chain is built from TRBV10-3 and TRBJ1-6; 9 nucleotides agree with TRBD1. CDR1 ENHRY and CDR2 SYGVKD come from the germline V gene. V gave up 6 bases and J gave up 7 bases; unmatched junction bases: 4. The CDR3 has 14 amino acids. For the CDR3, the DNA is TGTGCCATCAGGGGGACAGGGAGCAATTCACCCCTCCACTTT. It codes for CAIRGTGSNSPLHF.

On this clone: A read error may account for a junction end that differs from germline. The rearrangement links TRBV7-9 to TRBJ1-2, with 7 bases that match TRBD1. Germline CDR1 and CDR2: SEHNR and FQNEAQ (reference sequence). The length of the CDR3 is 14 residues. CDR3 loop: CASSLDVRTGDFGF. The CDR3 bases are TGTGCCAGCAGCTTAGATGTGCGGACAGGAGATTTTGGCTTC.

The chain is built from TRBV7-9 and TRBJ1-2, with 9 bases identical to TRBD1. Trimming cost V 4 bases and J 0 bases; bases outside gene matches: 6. The CDR3 has 16 amino acids. Looked up from germline, CDR1 is SEHNR and CDR2 is FQNEAQ (reference sequence). The chain's CDR3 is CASSSRDRDANYGYTF. In DNA, the CDR3 is TGTGCCAGCAGCTCAAGGGACAGGGACGCTAACTATGGCTACACCTTC. The full variable domain, with the rest looked up from reference TRBV7-9 and TRBJ1-2, is DTGVSQNPRHKITKRGQNVTFRCDPISEHNRLYWYRQTLGQGPEFLTYFQNEAQLEKSRLLSDRFSAERPKGSFSTLEIQRTEQGDSAMYLCASSSRDRDANYGYTFGSGTRLTVV.

The J gene is TRBJ2-1, the V gene TRBV7-8, with 9 bases matching TRBD2. The CDR3 consists of 16 residues. The germline V gene encodes CDR1 SGHVS and CDR2 FQNEAQ. Trimming cost V 0 bases and J 6 bases; bases outside gene matches: 6. The CDR3 protein is CASSLARRGGRNEQFF. CDR3 bases: TGTGCCAGCAGCTTAGCGCGGCGGGGGGGACGCAATGAGCAGTTCTTC.

This clone appeared a single time. The chain joins TRBV5-1 to TRBJ1-4; D is unresolved. V lost 4 bases, J lost 8 bases, and 15 bases lay in between. This CDR3 region has 14 residues. CDR1 and CDR2 from the germline V gene are SGHRS and YFSETQ. CDR3 coding DNA: TGCGCCAGCAGCCCCGACCCGTCAGGAGAAAAACTGTTTTTT. Its protein is CASSPDPSGEKLFF.

This chain uses TRBV5-1 with TRBJ2-3; perhaps TRBD1 as D (6 bases). This CDR3 spans 14 amino acids. Germline loops: CDR1 SGHRS, CDR2 YFSETQ. Trimming took off 3 bases at V and 6 bases at J, with 14 bases between the two ends. The CDR3 sequence: CASSSLTGSDTQYF. CDR3 in DNA: TGCGCCAGCAGCTCTCTGACAGGTTCGGATACGCAGTATTTT.

This clone was picked up one time. The rearrangement joins TRBV18 to TRBJ1-1; 8 nucleotides agree with TRBD1. The CDR3 runs 13 residues. Per the germline V gene, CDR1 is KGHSH and CDR2 is LQKENI. V lost 8 bases, J lost 6 bases, and 8 bases stayed unmatched. CDR3 residues: CASLVGQGAEAFF. In DNA form, the CDR3 reads TGTGCCAGCCTAGTCGGACAGGGCGCTGAAGCTTTCTTT.

The chain uses TRBV7-2 and TRBJ1-2; D is ambiguous. Germline V lookup: CDR1 SGHTA, CDR2 FQGNSA. V was clipped by 0 bases and J by 2 bases, with 7 bases between them. The CDR3 contains 14 residues. CDR3 nucleotide sequence: TGTGCCAGCAGCTTAGCTCAGACAAACTATGGCTACACCTTC. Amino acids: CASSLAQTNYGYTF.

J is TRBJ1-6 and V is TRBV7-9, with TRBD1 matching 9 bases. CDR1 is SEHNR, CDR2 FQNEAQ, per germline (reference sequence). Unmatched junction bases numbered 4, after V lost 0 bases and J lost 16 bases. CDR3 size: 13 residues. The CDR3 here is CASSLATGGELHF. In DNA, the CDR3 is TGTGCCAGCAGCTTAGCGACAGGGGGTGAACTCCACTTT. Complete variable domain (other parts from reference TRBV7-9 and TRBJ1-6): DTGVSQNPRHKITKRGQNVTFRCDPISEHNRLYWYRQTLGQGPEFLTYFQNEAQLEKSRLLSDRFSAERPKGSFSTLEIQRTEQGDSAMYLCASSLATGGELHFGNGTRLTVT.

The V gene is TRBV24-1, the J gene TRBJ2-1; 13 nucleotides agree with TRBD2. The CDR3 is 15 amino acids. CDR1 and CDR2 from the germline V gene are KGHDR and SFDVKD. J gave up 4 bases and V 4 bases, and 0 bases lay outside the gene matches. Written as DNA, the CDR3 is TGTGCCACCAGTGAGGGACTAGCGGGGTACAATGAGCAGTTCTTC. It codes for CATSEGLAGYNEQFF.